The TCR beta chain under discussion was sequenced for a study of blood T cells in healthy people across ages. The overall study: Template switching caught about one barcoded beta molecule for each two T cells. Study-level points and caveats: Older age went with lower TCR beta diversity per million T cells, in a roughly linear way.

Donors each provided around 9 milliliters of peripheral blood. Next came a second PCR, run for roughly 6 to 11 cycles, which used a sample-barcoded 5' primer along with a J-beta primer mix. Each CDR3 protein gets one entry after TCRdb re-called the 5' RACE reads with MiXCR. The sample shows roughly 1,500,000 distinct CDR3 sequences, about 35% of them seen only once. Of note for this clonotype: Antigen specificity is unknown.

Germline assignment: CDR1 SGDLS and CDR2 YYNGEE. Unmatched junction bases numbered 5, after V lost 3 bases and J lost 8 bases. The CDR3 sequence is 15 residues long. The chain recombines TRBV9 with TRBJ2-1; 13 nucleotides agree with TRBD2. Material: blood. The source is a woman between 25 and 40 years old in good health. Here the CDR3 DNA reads TGTGCCAGCAGCGAGACTAGCGGGGGGTCCGATGAGCAGTTCTTC. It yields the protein CASSETSGGSDEQFF.